The 2 T cell receptor beta chains in this list originate from one sample, sequenced in a study of long-term antiretroviral therapy in people with HIV. At the survey level, the v3.0 immunoSEQ assay was run. The data were produced by immunoSEQ multiplex PCR, yet TCRdb's version contains in-frame clones alone and is incomplete. The sample has about 25,000 clones; about 91% are singletons. This sample comprised unsorted PBMCs, obtained more than 4.3 years after starting antiretroviral therapy. The receptors originated from a man aged 30-40 years with HIV.

The chain couples TRBV7-3 to TRBJ2-1, with D possibly being TRBD2 (6 bases). Germline values: CDR1 SGHTA, CDR2 FQGTGA. Trimming pared 3 bases from V and 10 bases from J, leaving 13 bases between. This CDR3 region has 13 residues. The CDR3 spells CASSFKGGGEQFF. The DNA for the CDR3 is TGTGCCAGCAGCTTCAAGGGAGGAGGGGAGCAGTTCTTC.

This chain joins TRBV6-1 and TRBJ2-7; either TRBD1 or TRBD2 may fit D (5 bases each). There are 14 residues in the CDR3. From germline, CDR1 is MNHNS and CDR2 SASEGT. The ends were cut back, 10 bases at V and 3 bases at J, with 19 bases in the middle. The CDR3 DNA reads TGTGCCACCCGAAGAGGGGTGGGGCGCTACGAGCAGTACTTC. Translating it yields CATRRGVGRYEQYF.